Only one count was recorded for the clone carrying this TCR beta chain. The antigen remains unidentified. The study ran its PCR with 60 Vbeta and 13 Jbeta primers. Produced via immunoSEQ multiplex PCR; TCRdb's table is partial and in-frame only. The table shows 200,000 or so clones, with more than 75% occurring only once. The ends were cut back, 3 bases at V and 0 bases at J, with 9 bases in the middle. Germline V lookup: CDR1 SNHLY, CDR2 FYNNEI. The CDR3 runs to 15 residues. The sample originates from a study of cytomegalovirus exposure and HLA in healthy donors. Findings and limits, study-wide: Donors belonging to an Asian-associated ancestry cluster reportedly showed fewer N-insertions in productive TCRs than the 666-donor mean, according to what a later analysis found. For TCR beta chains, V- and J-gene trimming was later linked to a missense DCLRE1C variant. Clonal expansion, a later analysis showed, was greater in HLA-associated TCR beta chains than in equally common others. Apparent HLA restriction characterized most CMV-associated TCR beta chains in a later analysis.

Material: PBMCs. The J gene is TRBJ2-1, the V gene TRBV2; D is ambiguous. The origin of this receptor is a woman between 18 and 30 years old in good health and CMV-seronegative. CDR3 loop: CASSDGRDSYNEQFF. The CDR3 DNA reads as TGTGCCAGCAGTGATGGGCGTGACTCCTACAATGAGCAGTTCTTC.